Reported below is one T cell receptor (beta chain). The source of the sample is a study of Graves' ophthalmopathy and Graves' hyperthyroidism. As the template, RNA transcripts were used to amplify TCR beta CDR3 regions. Second-round multiplex PCR came after first-round RT-PCR with HTBI primers. TCRdb re-derived calls from the multiplex PCR reads in MiXCR, one entry per CDR3 protein. The sample lists approximately 640,000 distinct CDR3 sequences, about two fifths occurring once. V dropped 2 bases and J dropped 3; count of bases not matched to a gene: 7. The germline V gene has CDR1 LGHDT and CDR2 YNNKEL (reference sequence). The CDR3 is 15 amino acids. The PBMC fraction was derived from under 11 ml of fresh peripheral blood.

The sample was peripheral blood. The chain employs TRBV3-1 and TRBJ2-7; the match to TRBD1 covers 7 bases. The clonotype was recovered from an adult man with Graves' ophthalmopathy. DNA of the CDR3: TGTGCCAGCAGCCAATTCGGACAGGTTGGCTACGAGCAGTACTTC. Translating gives CASSQFGQVGYEQYF.